The 12 T cell receptor beta chains in this list originate from one sample, sequenced in a study of beta chain features in type 1 diabetes. Study outcomes and limitations: All four CD4+ subsets of Type 1 diabetes patients contained TCRB CDR3s that were moderately but significantly shorter.

The authors reverse transcribed all of the isolated RNA, so sequencing captured expressed TCRB transcripts. Produced via immunoSEQ multiplex PCR; TCRdb's table is partial and in-frame only. The profile shows 150,000 to 200,000 clones, roughly 10% of them singletons. These receptors' targets are unknown. The sequencing sample was made of central memory CD4+ T cells from blood. These receptors were collected from a woman in her twenties or thirties with type 1 diabetes.

This clone showed up just a few times. This chain links TRBV27 with TRBJ2-1, with 8 bases aligning to TRBD2. This CDR3 has 16 residues. Germline V gives CDR1 MNHEY, CDR2 SMNVEV (reference sequence). J lost 5 bases, V lost 5 bases, and 11 bases had no gene match. CDR3 sequence reads: CASSPYLGGVNNEQFF. Written as DNA, the CDR3 is TGTGCCAGCAGTCCTTACCTCGGGGGGGTGAACAATGAGCAGTTCTTC.

This chain connects TRBV5-1 to TRBJ2-1, with 10 bases that match TRBD2. The trim removed 2 bases at V and 7 bases at J, leaving 12 bases unmatched. Germline V lookup: CDR1 SGHRS, CDR2 YFSETQ. This CDR3 comprises 17 residues. CDR3 amino acids: CASSLTPGLAVKNEQFF. DNA of the CDR3: TGCGCCAGCAGCTTAACGCCCGGACTAGCGGTTAAGAATGAGCAGTTCTTC.

V and J are TRBV2 and TRBJ2-7, with 8 bases aligning to TRBD2. Germline assignment: CDR1 SNHLY and CDR2 FYNNEI. V trimming: 9 bases; J trimming: 5 bases; junction bases outside the gene matches: 9. CDR3 length equals 13 residues. CDR3 bases: TGTGCCAGTAATATAGCGGGGTCGGACGAGCAGTACTTC. It is translated as CASNIAGSDEQYF.

The rearrangement uses TRBV2 and TRBJ2-1, with 7 positions matching TRBD1. The V gene's germline CDR1 is SNHLY and CDR2 FYNNEI. Trimming took 6 bases from V and 0 from J; bases not matched to a gene: 2. This CDR3 comprises 14 residues. CDR3 nucleotides: TGTGCCAGCAGGGGACAGCTCTCCTACAATGAGCAGTTCTTC. This translates into CASRGQLSYNEQFF.

CDR3 in DNA: TGCGCCAGCAGCTCGCAACAGTACCAAGAGACCCAGTACTTC. Protein product: CASSSQQYQETQYF. The chain couples TRBV5-1 to TRBJ2-5; D gene ambiguous. Germline loops: CDR1 SGHRS, CDR2 YFSETQ. The CDR3 extends over 14 amino acids. Between the trimmed V and J ends, which lost 3 bases and 0 bases, there was a span of 9 bases.

This clone occurred a few times. This chain links TRBV7-9 with TRBJ2-5; TRBD2 might be the D (6 bases). This CDR3 region has 16 residues. The ends were cut back, 4 bases at V and 1 base at J, with 16 bases in the middle. Germline V lookup: CDR1 SEHNR, CDR2 FQNEAQ (reference sequence). The CDR3 here is CASSSLGGWLQETQYF. The CDR3 coding sequence is TGTGCCAGCAGCTCGTTGGGGGGATGGCTCCAAGAGACCCAGTACTTC. Full variable domain (missing parts from reference TRBV7-9 and TRBJ2-5): DTGVSQNPRHKITKRGQNVTFRCDPISEHNRLYWYRQTLGQGPEFLTYFQNEAQLEKSRLLSDRFSAERPKGSFSTLEIQRTEQGDSAMYLCASSSLGGWLQETQYFGPGTRLLVL.

The chain combines TRBV18 with TRBJ1-1, with 8 bases aligning to TRBD1. The V gene end was trimmed by 0 bases and the J gene end by 4 bases; junction bases not matched to a gene: 10. The CDR3 has 17 residues. Germline V gene sequence: CDR1 KGHSH, CDR2 LQKENI. CDR3 nucleotides: TGTGCCAGCTCACCACCCAACAGGGGGGGAAGAAGCACTGAAGCTTTCTTT. This codes for CASSPPNRGGRSTEAFF.

Notes on this clone: This same CDR3 is encoded by further DNA sequences in the sample. The chain is built from TRBV18 and TRBJ2-2; D might be TRBD2 (7 bases). Trimming removed 3 bases from V and 1 base from J, with 12 bases in between. This CDR3 is built from 16 residues. The germline gives CDR1 KGHSH, CDR2 LQKENI. The CDR3 DNA reads TGTGCCAGCTCACCCTCAGCGGGACAGAACACCGGGGAGCTGTTTTTT. Amino acid sequence: CASSPSAGQNTGELFF.

The rearrangement joins TRBV6-5 to TRBJ2-1; perhaps TRBD2 as D (5 bases). The length of the CDR3 is 15 residues. Trimming pared 0 bases from V and 0 bases from J, leaving 6 bases between. Looked up from germline, CDR1 is MNHEY and CDR2 is SVGAGI. For the CDR3, the DNA is TGTGCCAGCAGTTACTCGACTAACTCCTACAATGAGCAGTTCTTC. Translation gives CASSYSTNSYNEQFF.

The rearrangement links TRBV5-1 to TRBJ2-3, with 10 bases lining up with TRBD2. This CDR3 comprises 18 residues. CDR1 SGHRS and CDR2 YFSETQ come from the germline V gene. J lost 1 base, V lost 0 bases, and 8 bases had no gene match. The CDR3 spells CASSLEGLAGVGTDTQYF. CDR3 in DNA: TGCGCCAGCAGCTTGGAGGGCCTAGCGGGAGTGGGCACAGATACGCAGTATTTT. The full variable domain, rest sourced from reference TRBV5-1 and TRBJ2-3, is KAGVTQTPRYLIKTRGQQVTLSCSPISGHRSVSWYQQTPGQGLQFLFEYFSETQRNKGNFPGRFSGRQFSNSRSEMNVSTLELGDSALYLCASSLEGLAGVGTDTQYFGPGTRLTVL.

This clone has just a few counts. The chain couples TRBV11-2 to TRBJ2-7; 9 bases match TRBD1. The ends lost 5 bases at V and 2 bases at J; junction bases unmatched: 4. This CDR3 contains 14 residues. Germline CDR1 reads SGHAT; CDR2 reads FQNNGV. CDR3 DNA: TGTGCCAGCAGCACGGGACAGGGTGCCTACGAGCAGTACTTC. The encoded protein is CASSTGQGAYEQYF.

This clone was counted only a few times. This chain joins TRBV30 and TRBJ1-3; D may be TRBD1 (5 bases). CDR3 length equals 16 residues. Trimming pared 4 bases from V and 0 bases from J, leaving 16 bases between. Germline lookup yields CDR1 GTSNPN and CDR2 SVGIG (reference sequence). The CDR3 loop is CAWIPRAASSGNTIYF. The DNA of the CDR3 is TGTGCCTGGATCCCCAGGGCAGCGAGCTCTGGAAACACCATATATTTT.